This is a list of T cell receptor beta chains from one sample in a study of vaccination effects on CD4 cells after COVID-19. TCRdb's table, derived via immunoSEQ multiplex PCR, lists solely in-frame clones and lacks some. The sample carries roughly 42,000 clones, about two thirds recorded once. These TCRs are of unknown antigen specificity. This material consisted of CD4+ T cells from PBMCs cultured with HCoV-OC43 spike peptides, taken before COVID-19 vaccination. Receptors originate from a human donor who received a COVID-19 vaccine. Both conserved end residues are part of each CDR3. D genes are given only for firm matches. Clone size is given for some rows only: seen once, a few or many times, or a class if the clone is expanded.

d_gene	v_gene	abundance	j_gene	CDR3aa	CDR3nt
-	TRBV9	-	TRBJ1-4	CASSAGAEGKLFF	TGTGCCAGCAGCGCCGGGGCCGAGGGAAAACTGTTTTTT
-	TRBV12-3/TRBV12-4	-	TRBJ1-1	CASSSRIQGEAFF	TGTGCCAGCAGTTCCAGGATCCAGGGAGAAGCTTTCTTT
TRBD2	TRBV5-1	-	TRBJ2-1	CASSLALAGAYNEQFF	TGCGCCAGCAGCCTGGCCCTAGCGGGGGCTTACAATGAGCAGTTCTTC
-	TRBV7-9	-	TRBJ2-5	CASSFRRDEETQYF	TGTGCCAGCAGCTTCCGCAGGGACGAAGAGACCCAGTACTTC
-	TRBV11-2	few	TRBJ1-6	CASSLQGQFDSPLHF	TGTGCCAGCAGCTTACAGGGTCAGTTCGATTCACCCCTCCACTTT
-	TRBV18	few	TRBJ1-5	CASSPEHSNQPQHF	TGTGCCAGCTCACCGGAACATAGCAATCAGCCCCAGCATTTT
TRBD1	TRBV6-5	once	TRBJ2-2	CASPRDRMNTGELFF	TGTGCCAGCCCGCGGGACAGGATGAACACCGGGGAGCTGTTTTTT
TRBD2	TRBV19	-	TRBJ2-1	CASSIVSGSERGQFF	TGTGCCAGTAGTATAGTTAGCGGGAGTGAACGGGGGCAGTTCTTC
TRBD1	TRBV4-1	few	TRBJ1-2	CASSQTDRETNYGYTF	TGCGCCAGCAGCCAAACGGACAGGGAAACAAACTATGGCTACACCTTC
-	TRBV4-3	-	TRBJ2-2	CASSQDRRSGELFF	TGCGCCAGCAGCCAAGATCGACGGTCCGGGGAGCTGTTTTTT
-	TRBV27	few	TRBJ1-1	CASSFGGSGTEAFF	TGTGCCAGCAGTTTCGGGGGAAGTGGCACTGAAGCTTTCTTT
TRBD2	TRBV9	-	TRBJ2-7	CASSVDPLAGGYEQYF	TGTGCCAGCAGCGTAGACCCACTAGCGGGTGGCTACGAGCAGTACTTC
TRBD1	TRBV11-2	-	TRBJ2-5	CASSLAPRTGGETQYF	TGTGCCAGCAGCTTAGCCCCGAGGACAGGGGGAGAGACCCAGTACTTC
-	TRBV28	-	TRBJ1-5	CASSLVWGGTSNQPQHF	TGTGCCAGCAGTTTAGTTTGGGGGGGGACTAGCAATCAGCCCCAGCATTTT
TRBD1	TRBV7-9	-	TRBJ1-4	CASSLFAGTGLVRGEKLFF	TGTGCCAGCAGCTTATTTGCCGGGACAGGGTTGGTTCGGGGTGAAAAACTGTTTTTT
TRBD2	TRBV6-5	-	TRBJ2-3	CASETSGGYTDTQYF	TGTGCCAGCGAGACTAGCGGGGGATACACAGATACGCAGTATTTT
-	TRBV19	-	TRBJ1-1	CASKRGTEAFF	TGTGCCAGTAAAAGGGGTACTGAAGCTTTCTTT
-	TRBV5-1	once	TRBJ1-1	CASSLASSRGDTEAFF	TGCGCCAGCAGCTTGGCCAGCTCTAGGGGGGACACTGAAGCTTTCTTT
-	TRBV29-1	-	TRBJ2-3	CSYLYVGVRGTDTQYF	TGCAGCTACCTCTACGTGGGGGTGAGAGGCACAGATACGCAGTATTTT
-	TRBV2	once	TRBJ2-3	CASSVGAAGSTDTQYF	TGTGCCAGCAGTGTAGGGGCAGCGGGCAGCACAGATACGCAGTATTTT
TRBD2	TRBV9	once	TRBJ2-3	CASSVERGTSTDTQYF	TGTGCCAGCAGCGTAGAGCGGGGGACTAGCACAGATACGCAGTATTTT
TRBD2	TRBV3-1/TRBV3-2	-	TRBJ2-3	CASSSTSGVTDTQYF	TGTGCCAGCAGCTCGACTAGCGGAGTCACAGATACGCAGTATTTT
-	TRBV6-5	-	TRBJ1-2	CASSSAGFTLKYGYTF	TGTGCCAGCAGTTCCGCGGGGTTCACTTTGAAGTATGGCTACACCTTC
TRBD2	TRBV5-1	-	TRBJ2-1	CASSSSGTSIHNEQFF	TGCGCCAGCAGCTCCTCCGGGACTAGCATCCACAATGAGCAGTTCTTC
TRBD1	TRBV28	-	TRBJ2-7	CASSMTGPYEQYF	TGTGCCAGCAGTATGACAGGGCCCTACGAGCAGTACTTC
TRBD1	TRBV23-1	-	TRBJ1-4	CASSQSIGRTGERANEKLFF	TGCGCCAGCAGTCAATCGATCGGGCGGACAGGGGAAAGGGCTAATGAAAAACTGTTTTTT
TRBD1	TRBV7-2	few	TRBJ1-3	CASSPRTGGVDTIYF	TGTGCCAGCAGCCCTAGGACAGGGGGCGTAGACACCATATATTTT
-	TRBV21-1	-	TRBJ2-4	CASSLEQAAKNIQYF	TGTGCCAGCAGCTTGGAACAGGCAGCCAAAAACATTCAGTACTTC
-	TRBV28	-	TRBJ1-2	CASSPYGGNGYTF	TGTGCCAGCAGCCCCTATGGGGGGAATGGCTACACCTTC
-	TRBV29-1	-	TRBJ1-2	CSVEGRAAGDYGYTF	TGCAGCGTTGAAGGGAGGGCGGCCGGGGACTATGGCTACACCTTC
TRBD1	TRBV28	once	TRBJ1-2	CASSFGQGNYGYTF	TGTGCCAGCAGCTTCGGACAGGGGAACTATGGCTACACCTTC
-	TRBV6-1	-	TRBJ2-1	CASSEYRDSLNNEQFF	TGTGCCAGCAGTGAATATCGAGACAGTTTAAACAATGAGCAGTTCTTC
-	TRBV7-2	-	TRBJ1-2	CASSSTQGYGYTF	TGTGCCAGCAGCTCAACACAGGGTTATGGCTACACCTTC
-	TRBV28	-	TRBJ1-5	CASSTTRDWDSNQPQHF	TGTGCCAGCAGTACCACCCGGGACTGGGATAGCAATCAGCCCCAGCATTTT
-	TRBV5-6	-	TRBJ2-7	CASKEMTAVYEQYF	TGTGCCAGCAAAGAGATGACAGCCGTCTACGAGCAGTACTTC
TRBD1	TRBV5-4	once	TRBJ2-2	CASRAGGFYTGELFF	TGTGCCAGCAGGGCAGGGGGCTTTTACACCGGGGAGCTGTTTTTT
-	TRBV9	-	TRBJ1-3	CASSVRELSGNTIYF	TGTGCCAGCAGCGTAAGGGAGCTCTCTGGAAACACCATATATTTT
TRBD1	TRBV5-1	-	TRBJ1-2	CASSKDRVGYGYTF	TGCGCCAGCAGCAAGGACAGGGTAGGCTATGGCTACACCTTC
-	TRBV12-3/TRBV12-4	-	TRBJ2-1	CASSRGYNEQFF	TGTGCCAGCAGCCGGGGTTACAATGAGCAGTTCTTC
TRBD1	TRBV19	-	TRBJ2-2	CASSIWGQGTGELFF	TGTGCCAGTAGTATATGGGGACAGGGGACCGGGGAGCTGTTTTTT
TRBD2	TRBV6-2/TRBV6-3	-	TRBJ2-7	CASGSPGGLPLSEQYF	TGTGCCAGCGGTTCACCGGGGGGGCTCCCTCTTTCCGAGCAGTACTTC
-	TRBV9	-	TRBJ2-1	CASSVGPVDYNEQFF	TGTGCCAGCAGCGTAGGACCTGTAGACTACAATGAGCAGTTCTTC
-	TRBV27	few	TRBJ2-6	CASSFQGANVLTF	TGTGCCAGCAGTTTTCAGGGGGCCAACGTCCTGACTTTC
-	TRBV5-8	many	TRBJ1-2	CASSLGTLGYTF	TGTGCCAGCAGCTTGGGTACTCTTGGCTACACCTTC
TRBD1	TRBV4-1	few	TRBJ1-5	CASSPRTTGVSQPQHF	TGCGCCAGCAGCCCCCGCACGACAGGGGTCAGTCAGCCCCAGCATTTT
-	TRBV10-3	few	TRBJ2-1	CAISEPKTPLILF	TGTGCCATCAGTGAGCCTAAAACTCCCCTCATCCTCTTC
TRBD1	TRBV12-3/TRBV12-4	-	TRBJ2-3	CASLRDRTDTQYF	TGTGCCAGCCTCCGGGACAGGACAGATACGCAGTATTTT
-	TRBV30	few	TRBJ1-2	CAWSNAEPTNYGYTF	TGTGCCTGGAGTAATGCAGAACCCACTAACTATGGCTACACCTTC
-	TRBV5-4	-	TRBJ2-3	CASSVSSGTPGEDF	TGTGCCAGCAGCGTAAGCTCCGGGACACCGGGTGAGGATTTT
TRBD1	TRBV19	once	TRBJ2-1	CASSIGGQGPYNEQFF	TGTGCCAGTAGTATTGGGGGACAGGGGCCCTACAATGAGCAGTTCTTC
-	TRBV5-4	-	TRBJ1-3	CASSVGGPGLGNTIYF	TGTGCCAGCAGCGTTGGCGGCCCAGGTCTTGGAAACACCATATATTTT
TRBD2	TRBV7-6	-	TRBJ2-1	CASSPEREGPYNEQFF	TGTGCCAGCAGCCCCGAGCGGGAGGGCCCCTACAATGAGCAGTTCTTC
-	TRBV11-2	-	TRBJ1-4	CASSLDLQGGKLFF	TGTGCCAGCAGCTTAGATTTGCAGGGTGGGAAACTGTTTTTT
TRBD2	TRBV27	-	TRBJ2-1	CASSPRGAGGPGGYNEQFF	TGTGCCAGCAGTCCCCGGGGAGCGGGGGGCCCCGGCGGCTACAATGAGCAGTTCTTC
TRBD2	TRBV29-1	-	TRBJ2-5	CSVVGRGTSGQETQYF	TGCAGCGTTGTTGGAAGGGGGACTAGCGGACAAGAGACCCAGTACTTC
-	TRBV2	-	TRBJ2-5	CASGWNGKETQYF	TGTGCCAGCGGCTGGAACGGGAAAGAGACCCAGTACTTC
TRBD1	TRBV5-1	-	TRBJ1-1	CASRGQGGFAEAFF	TGCGCCAGCCGGGGACAGGGGGGTTTTGCTGAAGCTTTCTTT
-	TRBV5-1	-	TRBJ2-1	CASSPPTAYNEQFF	TGCGCCAGCAGCCCCCCGACTGCTTACAATGAGCAGTTCTTC
-	TRBV9	-	TRBJ2-1	CASSVATGPSSYNEQFF	TGTGCCAGCAGCGTAGCCACAGGGCCTAGCTCCTACAATGAGCAGTTCTTC